This T cell receptor (beta chain) was profiled in a study of T cell responses to AZD1222 COVID-19 vaccine. Study results and limitations: Among spike-specific TCRs, nearly half reportedly target unmutated variant regions. Donors were mostly white British, more females; clonal diversity possibly underestimated. Seropositive at baseline were only a handful of AZD1222 recipients. Spike-wide coverage was observed for vaccine-associated CD4 TCRs, with dominant responses at 160-218 and 743-854.

The germline V gene has CDR1 SGHNT and CDR2 YYREEE (reference sequence). Deletions cut 0 bases from V and 6 bases from J, with 9 bases between. The CDR3 length is 14 residues. Only in-frame clones appear in the TCRdb table, and some are missing; sequencing was by immunoSEQ multiplex PCR. The sample comprises 150,000 or so clones, approximately 88% of which are singletons, and about 3.3% rests with the top ten. As to this clone: Its target is unknown.

The chain has TRBV5-4 and TRBJ2-2; D is perhaps TRBD1 or TRBD2 (5 bases each). The receptor was derived from an adult in good health. The material was peripheral blood, obtained on day 0 of MenACWY control vaccination. The CDR3 spells CASSLGWDAGELFF. The CDR3 bases are TGTGCCAGCAGCTTGGGATGGGACGCCGGGGAGCTGTTTTTT.